This T cell receptor (beta chain) was sequenced during a study of T-cell reconstitution after alpha-beta-depleted transplantation in children. Library preparation (for TCRbeta) was performed with unique molecular identifiers. A single record per CDR3 protein comes from TCRdb applying MiXCR to the PCR reads. The sample carries approximately 110,000 distinct CDR3 sequences, more than 20% recorded once. Many counts were recorded for this clonotype. The antigen is undetermined. Broader study findings: Among T cells one year after transplant, newly produced cells accounted for most counts and diversity.

The CDR3 consists of 15 residues. Trimming cost V 0 bases and J 0 bases, with 7 bases left between them. Germline V gives CDR1 SGHRS, CDR2 YFSETQ. V and J are TRBV5-1 and TRBJ2-1; no reliable D call. The sample was PBMCs, mostly from graft donor cells, taken 180 days after TCRalphabeta/CD19-depleted stem cell transplant. This clonotype originated in a male patient between 2 and 10 years old who had a stem cell transplant for chronic granulomatous disease, so the T cells may come from the graft donor. The CDR3 DNA reads TGCGCCAGCAGCTTGGAGCCGAGCTCCTACAATGAGCAGTTCTTC. Protein sequence: CASSLEPSSYNEQFF.